This T cell receptor beta chain was captured in a study of cytomegalovirus exposure and HLA in healthy donors. The CDR3 runs 15 residues. V was trimmed by 6 bases and J by 9 bases, leaving 21 bases between them. In germline, CDR1 is SGHDT, CDR2 YYEEEE. The study ran its PCR with 60 Vbeta and 13 Jbeta primers. Clones were sequenced by immunoSEQ multiplex PCR, and TCRdb holds only the in-frame ones, with some missing. The sample shows 130,000 or so clones, roughly 74% of them seen only once. The chain is built from TRBV5-6 and TRBJ1-4; a possible D gene is TRBD1 (6 bases). The receptor was isolated from a man aged 35 to 55 in good health and CMV-seronegative. Sequencing was performed on PBMCs. The CDR3 nucleotides are TGTGCCAGCACCCCTGGGGGGGGGCCCGGTAAAAAACTGTTTTTT. Translated: CASTPGGGPGKKLFF.